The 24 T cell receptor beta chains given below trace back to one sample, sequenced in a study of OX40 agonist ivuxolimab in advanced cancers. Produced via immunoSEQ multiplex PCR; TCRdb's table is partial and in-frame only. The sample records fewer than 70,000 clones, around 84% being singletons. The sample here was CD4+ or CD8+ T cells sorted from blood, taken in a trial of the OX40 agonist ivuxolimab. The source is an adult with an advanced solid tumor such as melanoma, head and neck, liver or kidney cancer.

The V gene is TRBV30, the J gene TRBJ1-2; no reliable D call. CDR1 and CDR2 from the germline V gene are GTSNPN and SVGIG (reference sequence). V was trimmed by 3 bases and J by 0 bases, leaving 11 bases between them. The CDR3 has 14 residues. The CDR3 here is CAWRGSGANYGYTF. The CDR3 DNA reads TGTGCCTGGAGGGGGTCCGGGGCTAACTATGGCTACACCTTC.

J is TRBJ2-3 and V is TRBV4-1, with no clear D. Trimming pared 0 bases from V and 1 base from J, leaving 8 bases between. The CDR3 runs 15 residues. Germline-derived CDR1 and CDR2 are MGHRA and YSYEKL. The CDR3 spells CASSQDGYRTDTQYF. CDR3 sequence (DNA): TGCGCCAGCAGCCAAGACGGGTATCGCACAGATACGCAGTATTTT.

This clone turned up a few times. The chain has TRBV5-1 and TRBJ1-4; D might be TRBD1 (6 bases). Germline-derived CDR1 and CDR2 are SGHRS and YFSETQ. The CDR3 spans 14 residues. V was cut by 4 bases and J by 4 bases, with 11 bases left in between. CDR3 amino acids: CASSPGQRNEKLFF. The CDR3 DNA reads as TGCGCCAGCAGCCCCGGACAGCGTAATGAAAAACTGTTTTTT.

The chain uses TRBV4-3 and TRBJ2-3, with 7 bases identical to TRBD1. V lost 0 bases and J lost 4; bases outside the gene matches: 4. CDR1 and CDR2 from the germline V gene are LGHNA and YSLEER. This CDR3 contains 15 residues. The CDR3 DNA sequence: TGCGCCAGCAGCCAAGATCCAACAGGGGCAGATACGCAGTATTTT. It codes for CASSQDPTGADTQYF.

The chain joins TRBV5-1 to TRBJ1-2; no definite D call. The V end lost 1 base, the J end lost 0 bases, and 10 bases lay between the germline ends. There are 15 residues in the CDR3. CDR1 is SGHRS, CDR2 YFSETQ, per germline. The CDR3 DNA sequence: TGCGCCAGCAGCTTGCAGGCCGGGGCTAACTATGGCTACACCTTC. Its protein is CASSLQAGANYGYTF.

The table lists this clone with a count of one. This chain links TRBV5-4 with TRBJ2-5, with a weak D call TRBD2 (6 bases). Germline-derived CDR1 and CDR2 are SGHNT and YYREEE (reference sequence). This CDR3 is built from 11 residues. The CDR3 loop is CATGDGETQYF. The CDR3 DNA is TGTGCGACGGGGGATGGGGAGACCCAGTACTTC.

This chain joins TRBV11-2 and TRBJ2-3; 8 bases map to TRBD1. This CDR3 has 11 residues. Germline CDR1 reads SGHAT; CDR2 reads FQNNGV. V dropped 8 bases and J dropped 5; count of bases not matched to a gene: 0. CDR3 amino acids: CASGQGDTQYF. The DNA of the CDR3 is TGTGCCAGCGGACAGGGAGATACGCAGTATTTT. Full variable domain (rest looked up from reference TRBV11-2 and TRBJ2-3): EAGVAQSPRYKIIEKRQSVAFWCNPISGHATLYWYQQILGQGPKLLIQFQNNGVVDDSQLPKDRFSAERLKGVDSTLKIQPAKLEDSAVYLCASGQGDTQYFGPGTRLTVL.

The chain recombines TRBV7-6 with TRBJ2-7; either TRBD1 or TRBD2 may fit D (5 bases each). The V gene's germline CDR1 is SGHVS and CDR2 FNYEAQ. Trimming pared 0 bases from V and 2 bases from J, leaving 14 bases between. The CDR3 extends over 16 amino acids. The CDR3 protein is CASSLAPGRTTYEQYF. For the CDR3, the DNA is TGTGCCAGCAGCTTAGCGCCGGGACGGACAACCTACGAGCAGTACTTC.

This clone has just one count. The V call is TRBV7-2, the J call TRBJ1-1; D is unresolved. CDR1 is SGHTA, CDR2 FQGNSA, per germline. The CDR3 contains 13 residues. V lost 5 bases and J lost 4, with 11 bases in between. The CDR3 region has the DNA TGTGCCAGCAGCCGCGACCAGAGCACTGAAGCTTTCTTT. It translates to CASSRDQSTEAFF.

The CDR3 reads CASSTDSSYGYTF. The CDR3 bases are TGTGCCAGCAGCACGGACAGTTCCTATGGCTACACCTTC. The chain is built from TRBV5-5 and TRBJ1-2, with D maybe TRBD1 (6 bases). CDR1 is SGHKS and CDR2 is YYEKEE in the germline V gene (reference sequence). The V gene lost 4 bases and the J gene lost 4 bases, with 11 bases spanning the gap. The CDR3 spans 13 residues.

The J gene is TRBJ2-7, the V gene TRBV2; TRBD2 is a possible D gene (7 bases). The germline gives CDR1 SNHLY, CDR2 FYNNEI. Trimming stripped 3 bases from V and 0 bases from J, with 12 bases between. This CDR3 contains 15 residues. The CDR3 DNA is TGTGCCAGCAGTGATGGGGGGGCCAGCTCCTACGAGCAGTACTTC. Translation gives CASSDGGASSYEQYF. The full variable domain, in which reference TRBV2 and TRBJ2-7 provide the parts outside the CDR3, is EPEVTQTPSHQVTQMGQEVILRCVPISNHLYFYWYRQILGQKVEFLVSFYNNEISEKSEIFDDQFSVERPDGSNFTLKIRSTKLEDSAMYFCASSDGGASSYEQYFGPGTRLTVT.

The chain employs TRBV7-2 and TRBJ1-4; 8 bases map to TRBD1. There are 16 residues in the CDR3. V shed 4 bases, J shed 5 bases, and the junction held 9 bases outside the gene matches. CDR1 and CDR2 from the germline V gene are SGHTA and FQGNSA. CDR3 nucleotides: TGTGCCAGCAGCTCCCCGAGACAGGGGCGGAATGAAAAACTGTTTTTT. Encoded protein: CASSSPRQGRNEKLFF.

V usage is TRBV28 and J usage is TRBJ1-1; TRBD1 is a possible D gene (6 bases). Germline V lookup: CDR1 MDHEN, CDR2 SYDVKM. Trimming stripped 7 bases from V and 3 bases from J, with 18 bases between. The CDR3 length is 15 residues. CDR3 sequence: CASIVGGLGDTEAFF. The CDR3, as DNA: TGTGCCAGCATCGTCGGGGGGCTAGGGGACACTGAAGCTTTCTTT.

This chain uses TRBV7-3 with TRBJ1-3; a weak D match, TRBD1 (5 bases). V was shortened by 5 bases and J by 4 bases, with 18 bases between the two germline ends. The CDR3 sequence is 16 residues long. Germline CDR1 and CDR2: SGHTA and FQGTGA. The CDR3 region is CASSRGPGQSGNTIYF. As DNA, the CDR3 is TGTGCCAGCAGCCGGGGCCCGGGGCAGTCGGGAAACACCATATATTTT. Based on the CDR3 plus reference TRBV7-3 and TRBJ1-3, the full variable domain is GAGVSQTPSNKVTEKGKYVELRCDPISGHTALYWYRQSLGQGPEFLIYFQGTGAADDSGLPNDRFFAVRPEGSVSTLKIQRTERGDSAVYLCASSRGPGQSGNTIYFGEGSWLTVV.

The CDR3 DNA follows: TGCGCCAGCAGCATAGGGACGAAGGGGTCAGATACGCAGTATTTT. Protein: CASSIGTKGSDTQYF. The V call is TRBV5-1, the J call TRBJ2-3, with D possibly being TRBD1 or TRBD2 (5 bases each). The V gene's germline CDR1 is SGHRS and CDR2 YFSETQ. Trimming left V 4 bases short and J 4 bases short, with 16 bases between. This CDR3 region has 15 residues. Combining the CDR3 with reference TRBV5-1 and TRBJ2-3 gives the whole variable domain KAGVTQTPRYLIKTRGQQVTLSCSPISGHRSVSWYQQTPGQGLQFLFEYFSETQRNKGNFPGRFSGRQFSNSRSEMNVSTLELGDSALYLCASSIGTKGSDTQYFGPGTRLTVL.

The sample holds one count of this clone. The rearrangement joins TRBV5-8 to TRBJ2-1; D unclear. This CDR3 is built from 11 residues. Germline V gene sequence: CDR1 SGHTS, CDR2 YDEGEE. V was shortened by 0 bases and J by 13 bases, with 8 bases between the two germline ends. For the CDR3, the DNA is TGTGCCAGCAGCTTGGACGCCAGCCAGTTCTTC. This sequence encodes CASSLDASQFF.

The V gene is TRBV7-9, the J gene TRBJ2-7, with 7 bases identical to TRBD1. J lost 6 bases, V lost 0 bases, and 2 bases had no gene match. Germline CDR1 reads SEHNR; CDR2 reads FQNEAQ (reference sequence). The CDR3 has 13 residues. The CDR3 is CASSLARDSEQYF. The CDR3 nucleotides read TGTGCCAGCAGCTTAGCGAGGGACAGCGAGCAGTACTTC.

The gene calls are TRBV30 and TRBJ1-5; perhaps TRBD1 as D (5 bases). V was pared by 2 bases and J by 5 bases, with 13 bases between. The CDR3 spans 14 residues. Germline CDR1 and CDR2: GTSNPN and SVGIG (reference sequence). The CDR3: CAWSSGVNHQPQHF. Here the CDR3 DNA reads TGTGCCTGGAGTTCGGGGGTAAACCATCAGCCCCAGCATTTT. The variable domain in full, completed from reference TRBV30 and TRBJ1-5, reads SQTIHQWPATLVQPVGSPLSLECTVEGTSNPNLYWYRQAAGRGLQLLFYSVGIGQISSEVPQNLSASRPQDRQFILSSKKLLLSDSGFYLCAWSSGVNHQPQHFGDGTRLSIL.

The CDR3 reads CASSGPGQGAGTEAFF. The DNA of the CDR3 is TGTGCCAGCAGCGGGCCGGGACAGGGGGCCGGTACTGAAGCTTTCTTT. The chain employs TRBV6-6 and TRBJ1-1, with 12 nucleotides matching TRBD1. Germline-derived CDR1 and CDR2 are MNHNY and SVGAGI (reference sequence). The CDR3 consists of 16 residues. V lost 6 bases and J lost 5; bases outside the gene matches: 10.

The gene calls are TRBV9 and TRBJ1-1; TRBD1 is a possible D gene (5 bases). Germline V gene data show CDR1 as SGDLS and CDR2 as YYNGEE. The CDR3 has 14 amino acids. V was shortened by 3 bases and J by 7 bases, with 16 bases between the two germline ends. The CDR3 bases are TGTGCCAGCAGCGAAGGCAGGGCGGCAGGTGAAGCTTTCTTT. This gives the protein CASSEGRAAGEAFF.

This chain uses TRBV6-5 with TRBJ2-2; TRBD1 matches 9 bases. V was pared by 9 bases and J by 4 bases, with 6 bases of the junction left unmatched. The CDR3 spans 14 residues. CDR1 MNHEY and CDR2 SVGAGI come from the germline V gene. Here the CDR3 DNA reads TGTGCCAGTACAGGGGGCGCGGTCACCGGGGAGCTGTTTTTT. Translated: CASTGGAVTGELFF.

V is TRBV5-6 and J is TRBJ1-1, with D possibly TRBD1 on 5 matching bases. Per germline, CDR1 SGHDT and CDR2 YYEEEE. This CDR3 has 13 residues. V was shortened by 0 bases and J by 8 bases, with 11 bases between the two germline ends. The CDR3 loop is CASSLARVTEAFF. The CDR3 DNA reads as TGTGCCAGCAGCTTGGCCAGGGTCACCGAAGCTTTCTTT.

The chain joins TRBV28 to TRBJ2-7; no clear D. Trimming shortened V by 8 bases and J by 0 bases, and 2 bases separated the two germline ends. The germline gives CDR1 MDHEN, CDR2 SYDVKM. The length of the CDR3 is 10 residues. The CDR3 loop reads CASGSYEQYF. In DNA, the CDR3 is TGTGCCAGCGGCTCCTACGAGCAGTACTTC.

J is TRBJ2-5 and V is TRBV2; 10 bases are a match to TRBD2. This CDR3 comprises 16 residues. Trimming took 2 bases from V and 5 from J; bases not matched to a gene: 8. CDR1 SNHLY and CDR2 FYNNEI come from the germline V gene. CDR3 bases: TGTGCCAGCAGTGAAATGAGCGGGGGGGCCCGGGAGACCCAGTACTTC. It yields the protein CASSEMSGGARETQYF.